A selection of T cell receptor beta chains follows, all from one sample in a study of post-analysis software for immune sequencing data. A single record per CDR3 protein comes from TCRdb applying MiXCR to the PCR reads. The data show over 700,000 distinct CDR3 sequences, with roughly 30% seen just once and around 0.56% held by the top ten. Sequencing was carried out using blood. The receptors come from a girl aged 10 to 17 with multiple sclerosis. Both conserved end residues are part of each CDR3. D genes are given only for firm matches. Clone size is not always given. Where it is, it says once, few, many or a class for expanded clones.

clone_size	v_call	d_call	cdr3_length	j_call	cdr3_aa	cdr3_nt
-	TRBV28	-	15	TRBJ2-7	CASSFTPGVSYEQYF	TGTGCCAGCAGTTTCACACCTGGGGTATCCTACGAGCAGTACTTC
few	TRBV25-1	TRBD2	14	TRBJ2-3	CASMRGASTDTQYF	TGTGCCAGCATGCGGGGGGCCTCCACAGATACGCAGTATTTT
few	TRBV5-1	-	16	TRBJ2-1	CASSSRHSSSYNEQFF	TGCGCCAGCAGCTCGAGACATTCGAGCTCCTACAATGAGCAGTTCTTC
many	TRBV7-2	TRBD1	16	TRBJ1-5	CASSLALGQGGQPQHF	TGTGCCAGCAGCTTAGCATTGGGACAGGGAGGTCAGCCCCAGCATTTT
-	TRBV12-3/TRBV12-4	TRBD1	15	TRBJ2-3	CASSLDRVDTDTQYF	TGTGCCAGCAGTCTGGACAGGGTGGACACAGATACGCAGTATTTT
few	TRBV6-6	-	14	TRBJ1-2	CASTTNTGMDGYTF	TGTGCCAGCACGACAAATACAGGGATGGATGGCTACACCTTC
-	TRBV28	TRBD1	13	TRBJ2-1	CASSVAGGSKQFF	TGTGCCAGCTCAGTGGCAGGGGGCAGTAAGCAGTTCTTC
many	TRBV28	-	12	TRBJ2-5	CASSRAPETQYF	TGTGCCAGCAGTCGCGCTCCCGAGACCCAGTACTTC
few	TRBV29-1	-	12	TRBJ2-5	CSARTYQETQYF	TGCAGCGCCCGGACTTACCAAGAGACCCAGTACTTC
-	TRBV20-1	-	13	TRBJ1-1	CSARGGAWTEAFF	TGCAGTGCTAGAGGGGGCGCGTGGACTGAAGCTTTCTTT
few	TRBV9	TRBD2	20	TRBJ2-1	CASSVSVGLAGGGSYNEQFF	TGTGCCAGCAGCGTATCGGTGGGACTAGCGGGAGGGGGGTCCTACAATGAGCAGTTCTTC
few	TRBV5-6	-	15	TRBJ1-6	CASSLSGPRNSPLHF	TGTGCCAGCAGCTTGTCGGGTCCACGGAATTCACCCCTCCACTTT
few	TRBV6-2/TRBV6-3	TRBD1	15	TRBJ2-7	CASSWAPGQPYEQYF	TGTGCCAGCAGTTGGGCCCCGGGACAGCCCTACGAGCAGTACTTC
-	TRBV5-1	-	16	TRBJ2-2	CASSERQGRITGELFF	TGCGCCAGCAGCGAGAGACAAGGAAGGATCACCGGGGAGCTGTTTTTT
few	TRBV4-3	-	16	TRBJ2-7	CASSQASQGFIYEQYF	TGCGCCAGCAGCCAAGCGTCCCAGGGGTTTATTTACGAGCAGTACTTC
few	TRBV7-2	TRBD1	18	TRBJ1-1	CASSLEVGTGGGTTEAFF	TGTGCCAGCAGCTTAGAGGTGGGGACAGGGGGGGGCACGACTGAAGCTTTCTTT
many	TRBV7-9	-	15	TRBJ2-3	CASSLVSGGTDTQYF	TGTGCCAGCAGCTTAGTGTCTGGTGGTACAGATACGCAGTATTTT
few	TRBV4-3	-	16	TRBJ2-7	CASSQDPQPSTYEQYF	TGCGCCAGCAGCCAAGATCCGCAGCCCTCCACCTACGAGCAGTACTTC
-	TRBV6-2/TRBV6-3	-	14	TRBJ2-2	CASSFATDTGELFF	TGTGCCAGCAGTTTTGCTACTGACACCGGGGAGCTGTTTTTT
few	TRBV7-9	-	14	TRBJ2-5	CASSARAAQETQYF	TGTGCCAGCAGCGCCAGGGCAGCCCAAGAGACCCAGTACTTC
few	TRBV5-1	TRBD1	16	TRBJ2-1	CASSPPPGQPVVEQFF	TGCGCCAGCAGCCCCCCCCCGGGACAGCCCGTCGTTGAGCAGTTCTTC
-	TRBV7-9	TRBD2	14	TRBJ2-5	CASSGGSGRSELYF	TGTGCCAGCTCGGGGGGGAGCGGGAGATCTGAGCTGTACTTC
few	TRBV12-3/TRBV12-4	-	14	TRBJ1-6	CASSLGTENSPLHF	TGTGCCAGCAGTTTGGGCACAGAGAATTCACCCCTCCACTTT